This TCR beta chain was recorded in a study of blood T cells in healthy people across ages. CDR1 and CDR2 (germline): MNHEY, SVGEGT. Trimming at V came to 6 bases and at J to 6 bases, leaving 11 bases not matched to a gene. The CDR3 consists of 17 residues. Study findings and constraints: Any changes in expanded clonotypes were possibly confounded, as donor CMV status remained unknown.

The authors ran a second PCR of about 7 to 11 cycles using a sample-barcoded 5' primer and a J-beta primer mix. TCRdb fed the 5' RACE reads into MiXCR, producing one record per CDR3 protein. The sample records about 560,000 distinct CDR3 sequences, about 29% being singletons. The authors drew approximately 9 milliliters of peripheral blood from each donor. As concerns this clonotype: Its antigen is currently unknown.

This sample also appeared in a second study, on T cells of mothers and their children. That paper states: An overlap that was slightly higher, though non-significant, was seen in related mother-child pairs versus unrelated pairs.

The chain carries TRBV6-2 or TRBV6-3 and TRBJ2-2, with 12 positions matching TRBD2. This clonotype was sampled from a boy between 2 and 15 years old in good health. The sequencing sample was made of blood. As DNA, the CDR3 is TGTGCCAGCAGGTGGCCCCTGACTAGCGGGAGTGCCGGGGAGCTGTTTTTT. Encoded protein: CASRWPLTSGSAGELFF.